This TCR beta chain was documented in a study of T cell repertoires in cytomegalovirus infection. About the research overall: Both a matching HLA type and CMV infection were indicated by public TCR beta signatures.

TCRdb fed the reads into MiXCR, producing one record per CDR3 protein. The table has over 300,000 distinct CDR3 sequences, 15% to 20% seen once. Whole-study results and caveats: HLA-C-restricted TCR beta clonotypes specific for CMV led the ex vivo response.

This clonotype came up many times. Its specificity is unknown. The ends were cut back, 5 bases at V and 6 bases at J, with 17 bases in the middle. This CDR3 comprises 15 residues. Germline V gives CDR1 SGHVS, CDR2 FQNEAQ. The chain couples TRBV7-8 to TRBJ2-1; no definite D call. Sequenced: PBMCs. This receptor was obtained from a human donor in good health (CMV status not recorded). Some clones in this sample may be carry-over from other donors' samples. The CDR3 bases are TGTGCCAGCAGCCAAAGGGAACCCCCGATCAATGAGCAGTTCTTC. Its protein product is CASSQREPPINEQFF.